The next 16 T cell receptor beta chains were all read from a single sample in a study of blood T cell repertoires in COVID-19. Measured with immunoSEQ multiplex PCR; TCRdb has only the in-frame clones, and not every one. The table lists some 260,000 clones, about 90% of them singletons. Sample: peripheral blood. These receptors all come from a man older than 75 with acute or convalescent COVID-19.

The V gene is TRBV7-2, the J gene TRBJ1-2; weak D call: TRBD1 (5 bases). This CDR3 has 14 residues. V was trimmed by 5 bases and J by 4 bases, leaving 14 bases between them. Germline loops: CDR1 SGHTA, CDR2 FQGNSA. CDR3 coding DNA: TGTGCCAGCAGCCCGACCCAGGGTAGCTATGGCTACACCTTC. Its protein is CASSPTQGSYGYTF.

The rearrangement joins TRBV5-8 to TRBJ1-1; D unresolved. This CDR3 is built from 14 residues. Trimming stripped 4 bases from V and 0 bases from J, with 10 bases between. Germline assignment: CDR1 SGHTS and CDR2 YDEGEE. The CDR3 region has the DNA TGTGCCAGCAGCGGAGGACCGCTGAACACTGAAGCTTTCTTT. Translation: CASSGGPLNTEAFF. The variable domain in full, completed from reference TRBV5-8 and TRBJ1-1, reads EAGVTQSPTHLIKTRGQQATLRCSPISGHTSVYWYQQALGLGLQFLLWYDEGEERNRGNFPPRFSGRQFPNYSSELNVNALELEDSALYLCASSGGPLNTEAFFGQGTRLTVV.

The chain is built from TRBV19 and TRBJ2-7; 7 positions match TRBD1. The CDR3 has 14 amino acids. Germline CDR1 and CDR2: LNHDA and SQIVND (reference sequence). With 5 bases clipped from V and 3 bases from J, the junction kept 7 bases outside the gene matches. CDR3 DNA sequence: TGTGCCAGTAGTCTCGGACAGGCGAACTACGAGCAGTACTTC. Translation gives CASSLGQANYEQYF.

The chain uses TRBV25-1 and TRBJ2-7, with TRBD2 matching over 13 bases. CDR1 MGHDK and CDR2 SYGVNS come from the germline V gene. J was trimmed by 1 base and V by 7 bases; bases with no gene match: 7. This CDR3 is 16 amino acids long. CDR3 in amino acids: CASKGLAGSQSYEQYF. CDR3 nucleotide sequence: TGTGCCAGCAAGGGACTAGCGGGGTCCCAATCCTACGAGCAGTACTTC.

The chain links TRBV29-1 to TRBJ1-6, with D perhaps TRBD1 (6 bases). V lost 7 bases and J 7 bases, leaving 14 bases between the germline ends. The germline gives CDR1 SQVTM, CDR2 ANQGSEA. The CDR3 is 13 residues long. The CDR3 DNA is TGCAGCGGGAGGACAGATCTCAATTCACCCCTCCACTTT. Its translation is CSGRTDLNSPLHF. Full variable domain (rest looked up from reference TRBV29-1 and TRBJ1-6): SAVISQKPSRDICQRGTSLTIQCQVDSQVTMMFWYRQQPGQSLTLIATANQGSEATYESGFVIDKFPISRPNLTFSTLTVSNMSPEDSSIYLCSGRTDLNSPLHFGNGTRLTVT.

The rearrangement links TRBV9 to TRBJ2-1; TRBD2 might be the D (6 bases). V was cut by 0 bases and J by 3 bases, with 16 bases left in between. The germline V gene has CDR1 SGDLS and CDR2 YYNGEE. This CDR3 has 17 residues. DNA for the CDR3: TGTGCCAGCAGCGTAGGAGGGTCGGAGGGTGACTACAATGAGCAGTTCTTC. Translated: CASSVGGSEGDYNEQFF. Based on the CDR3 plus reference TRBV9 and TRBJ2-1, the full variable domain is DSGVTQTPKHLITATGQRVTLRCSPRSGDLSVYWYQQSLDQGLQFLIQYYNGEERAKGNILERFSAQQFPDLHSELNLSSLELGDSALYFCASSVGGSEGDYNEQFFGPGTRLTVL.

This sequence joins TRBV6-5 and TRBJ1-4; perhaps TRBD1 as D (5 bases). Germline lookup yields CDR1 MNHEY and CDR2 SVGAGI. The CDR3 runs to 16 residues. V lost 0 bases and J lost 0, with 8 bases in between. CDR3 in amino acids: CASSYSGVPTNEKLFF. CDR3 nucleotides: TGTGCCAGCAGTTACTCAGGGGTTCCAACTAATGAAAAACTGTTTTTT.

This clone was recorded a few times. The rearrangement links TRBV7-3 to TRBJ2-7, with TRBD2 matching 8 bases. The CDR3 contains 14 residues. V lost 5 bases to trimming and J lost 2 bases; unmatched junction nucleotides: 5. Germline V CDR1 and CDR2: SGHTA, FQGTGA. The CDR3 reads CASSLAGDPYEQYF. In nucleotides, the CDR3 is TGTGCCAGCAGCCTAGCGGGCGACCCCTACGAGCAGTACTTC.

The CDR3 DNA reads as TGTGCCAGCAGTTACTCGATGGCTAGCCCCGGGGAGACCCAGTACTTC. It codes for CASSYSMASPGETQYF. The chain couples TRBV6-5 to TRBJ2-5, with a weak D call TRBD2 (5 bases). Germline values: CDR1 MNHEY, CDR2 SVGAGI. V was trimmed by 0 bases and J by 5 bases, leaving 16 bases between them. The CDR3 loop spans 16 amino acids.

The genes are TRBV7-9 and TRBJ2-7; 8 bases line up with TRBD2. CDR3 length: 14 residues. With V trimmed by 5 bases and J by 3 bases, 6 bases remained unmatched. Germline V lookup: CDR1 SEHNR, CDR2 FQNEAQ (reference sequence). The CDR3 DNA reads TGTGCCAGCAGCCTAGGGGGACTAGGCTACGAGCAGTACTTC. This sequence encodes CASSLGGLGYEQYF.

A note on this clone: Distinct nucleotide sequences in the sample also encode this CDR3. The gene calls are TRBV6-5 and TRBJ2-2; 9 nucleotides line up with TRBD2. Unmatched junction bases numbered 3, after V lost 2 bases and J lost 5 bases. Germline CDR1 reads MNHEY; CDR2 reads SVGAGI. CDR3 length: 15 amino acids. DNA for the CDR3: TGTGCCAGCAGTTACCGGCTAGCGGGAACCGGGGAGCTGTTTTTT. Its protein is CASSYRLAGTGELFF.

The chain uses TRBV5-8 and TRBJ1-2; perhaps TRBD1 as D (6 bases). The CDR3 consists of 14 residues. The V and J ends lost 4 bases and 4 bases respectively, with 14 bases between them. Germline V CDR1 and CDR2: SGHTS, YDEGEE. CDR3 region: CASSPDSEVYGYTF. The CDR3 DNA follows: TGTGCCAGCAGCCCGGACAGTGAGGTCTATGGCTACACCTTC.

The chain couples TRBV7-3 to TRBJ2-1; D possibly corresponds to TRBD2 (6 bases). The V gene lost 2 bases and the J gene lost 6 bases, with 11 bases spanning the gap. Germline loops: CDR1 SGHTA, CDR2 FQGTGA. CDR3 size: 14 residues. The CDR3 protein is CASSLGGGGNEQFF. The CDR3 bases are TGTGCCAGCAGCTTAGGGGGAGGCGGCAATGAGCAGTTCTTC.

This clone was counted once. The chain joins TRBV14 to TRBJ2-2, with 10 bases aligning to TRBD2. The CDR3 is 15 residues long. The germline V gene has CDR1 SGHDN and CDR2 FVKESK. Trimming at V came to 4 bases and at J to 4 bases, leaving 3 bases not matched to a gene. CDR3 bases: TGTGCCAGCAGCCTCTTAGCGGGAGGCACCGGGGAGCTGTTTTTT. Its translation: CASSLLAGGTGELFF.

The rearrangement links TRBV2 to TRBJ2-3; the D is unclear. This CDR3 has 14 amino acids. CDR1 is SNHLY, CDR2 FYNNEI, per germline. V was pared by 2 bases and J by 0 bases, with 6 bases between. CDR3 nucleotide sequence: TGTGCCAGCAGTGAAACCGAGAGCACAGATACGCAGTATTTT. Translation gives CASSETESTDTQYF.

Regarding this clone: In the same sample, other DNA sequences code for this CDR3. The genes are TRBV5-1 and TRBJ2-2; D unresolved. V shed 0 bases and J shed 2 bases, with 5 bases lying between them. CDR3 length equals 14 residues. CDR1 is SGHRS and CDR2 is YFSETQ in the germline V gene. DNA for the CDR3: TGCGCCAGCAGCTTGGGCGGAAACACCGGGGAGCTGTTTTTT. This sequence encodes CASSLGGNTGELFF.